This section outlines one TCR beta chain sequence together with its context. Its antigen remains unidentified. This CDR3 region has 21 residues. Trimming removed 8 bases from V and 0 bases from J; junction bases left unmatched: 19. Per the germline V gene, CDR1 is SNHLY and CDR2 is FYNNEI. The sample comes from a study of tumor-infiltrating lymphocytes in localized non-small cell lung cancer. About the study: The cohort mixed smokers and never-smokers, several histologies, and some post-neoadjuvant-chemotherapy samples. From each patient, both tumor and uninvolved lung, non-adjacent to tumor, were sampled.

Profiling relied on immunoSEQ multiplex PCR, and the TCRdb table lists in-frame clones only, not all of them. The table includes about 7,600 clones, over 65% detected once. Study-wide points: No link was found between tumor T-cell fraction and recurrence-free survival. TCRbeta sequencing showed higher T cell infiltration in tumors than uninvolved lung.

This TCR derives from a human donor with non-small cell lung cancer. The chain has TRBV2 and TRBJ1-4; 12 bases line up with TRBD1. The material sequenced was lung tumor tissue. The CDR3 loop is CASENIPIGTGGLATNEKLFF. The DNA of the CDR3 is TGTGCCAGCGAGAACATCCCAATCGGGACAGGGGGCCTCGCAACTAATGAAAAACTGTTTTTT.